This TCR beta chain was found in a study of blood T cells in healthy people across ages. The use of a sample-barcoded 5' primer and a J-beta primer mix characterized a second PCR of about 6 to 11 cycles. TCRdb ran MiXCR on the 5' RACE reads and lists one entry per CDR3 protein. Of 1.5 million to 2 million distinct CDR3 sequences detected, 35% to 50% appear once; the ten largest clones hold about 23%. This CDR3 contains 18 residues. From germline, CDR1 is DFQATT and CDR2 SNEGSKA (reference sequence). The ends were cut back, 1 base at V and 6 bases at J, with 27 bases in the middle. Sequenced input: blood. This TCR was recovered from a human donor in good health. The chain uses TRBV20-1 and TRBJ1-2; TRBD1 might be the D (5 bases). The CDR3 region has the DNA TGCAGTGCTAGAGGCCCGGAGGGACTCGGATGGGCCTCTCATGGCTACACCTTC. Its protein product is CSARGPEGLGWASHGYTF.